This T cell receptor beta chain is drawn from a study of blood T cell repertoires in COVID-19 (TCRdb year 2020). Context from the whole study: Collaborator samples came from the United States, Italy and Spain and covered acute and convalescent phases of COVID-19. The material from the prospective study consisted of cDNA or gDNA derived from T cells, B-cell-depleted T cells, or PBMCs. The dataset comprised deeply sampled blood TCRbeta repertoires from subjects exposed to, actively infected with, or recovered from COVID-19. The repertoires were made available in a free public database intended to serve as a resource for research on the immune response to SARS-CoV-2. The samples were drawn from two sources: the first 160 participants of the ongoing ImmuneRACE study, and over 950 subjects contributed by 6 global collaborators. Nearly every sample came with metadata listing a de-identified subject ID, COVID-19 status, age in years and sex. Where available, HLA class I and class II types were obtained from metadata supplied by the sample provider rather than from assay-based typing.

For this clone: Its antigen is currently not known. The record has no base qualities; no much larger clone is one base away.

Participants in the prospective study were aged about 18 to 95 years, lived in 20 to 30 United States geographic areas, and enrolled through a virtual design. Cohort assignment in the prospective study relied on participant-reported clinical history from a screening survey and a study questionnaire. ImmuneRACE Cohort 3 recovered participants were defined by two consecutive negative NP/OP PCR tests, healthcare professional clearance, or symptom resolution. In the prospective study, mobile phlebotomists collected whole blood, serum and a nasopharyngeal or oropharyngeal swab from each participant. Additional blood draws and questionnaires over an approximately 2-month period could optionally be provided by prospective study participants. Prospective study blood samples were shipped either frozen or at room temperature before DNA extraction. General study outcomes and caveats: The amount of clinical and demographic metadata varied by source and participant and was provided uncurated.

Looking up the germline V gene yields CDR1 MGHRA and CDR2 YSYEKL. V drops 0 bases and J drops 1 base, leaving 12 bases in between. The CDR3, cysteine through phenylalanine, is 16 amino acids long. Of all the DNA, just the CDR3 is kept, 48 bases in frame from base 1. TCRbeta CDR3 regions were amplified from genomic DNA by means of the immunoSEQ Assay, a bias-controlled multiplex PCR. The source study handled its data this way. The number of nucleated cells in each sample was estimated from the amplification of reference gene primers within the assay. Sequence reads were collapsed and filtered to measure the absolute abundance of every unique TCRbeta CDR3 rearrangement. For each sample, productive Simpson clonality was calculated as the square root of Simpson's diversity index over productive rearrangements. TCRdb's version of the immuneACCESS table is confined to in-frame rearrangements and falls short of the full clone set. An unresolved V gene accounts for under half of the shortfall where checked; the remainder is of unknown origin. V, J and clone size are those of that table, while D and trimming were read from the DNA. This sample lists 400,000 or so clones; less than 95% were detected once. Jointly, the top ten make up about 0.57% of the sample.

The receptor's source is a man between 18 and 35 years old who had recovered from COVID-19. The specimen was PBMCs or T cells enriched from blood (not recorded which). The sequence links TRBV4-1 to TRBJ2-5; the D gene cannot be named for sure. The sequenced DNA: TGCGCCAGCAGCCAAGAAAGTACGCGGATCCAAGAGACCCAGTACTTC. Its product reads: CASSQESTRIQETQYF.